This T cell receptor beta chain comes out of a study of post-analysis software for immune sequencing data. Looking at the study overall: Relapsing-remitting, secondary progressive and progressive-relapsing courses of multiple sclerosis were included. Notes on the study in general: In patients, five or six TRBV segments were more frequent than in controls, with TRBV5-6, TRBV5-1 and TRBV20-1 among them.

Tagging with unique molecular identifiers was a feature of the TCR beta cDNA libraries. In TCRdb, the PCR reads were re-called with MiXCR into one record per CDR3 protein. The sample includes roughly 430,000 distinct CDR3 sequences, approximately 38% of them seen just once. On this clonotype itself: The antigen remains unidentified.

Germline lookup yields CDR1 SGHDT and CDR2 YYEEEE. Losses at the gene ends were 3 bases for V and 7 bases for J; bases not matched to a gene: 11. This CDR3 comprises 16 residues. The clonotype originates from a girl aged 2 to 10 with multiple sclerosis. The chain couples TRBV5-6 to TRBJ2-1; 9 bases align to TRBD1. Sample: blood. Here the CDR3 reads CASSSVWRQGGNEQFF. The CDR3 nucleotides read TGTGCCAGCAGCTCCGTCTGGCGACAGGGGGGGAATGAGCAGTTCTTC.